This T cell receptor beta chain was documented in a study of graft-versus-host responses after intestinal transplantation. Study information: The study gave all recipients anti-thymocyte globulin induction, then tacrolimus and steroids for two to three years. Whole-study results and caveats: Allografts from individuals with graft-donor T cell macrochimerism displayed high graft-versus-host to host-versus-graft clonal ratios.

The germline V gene encodes CDR1 SGDLS and CDR2 YYNGEE. Trimming took off 3 bases at V and 5 bases at J, with 5 bases between the two ends. This CDR3 spans 11 amino acids. Produced via immunoSEQ multiplex PCR; TCRdb's table is partial and in-frame only. The profile covers some 120,000 clones, with approximately 93% appearing a single time and approximately 1.2% taken by the ten largest. A remark on this clone: Its antigen remains unidentified.

The starting material was unstimulated CD8+ T cells sorted from spleen or lymph node cells, obtained before transplant. This TCR was sampled from a human donor who was the organ donor for an intestinal transplant. The V call is TRBV9, the J call TRBJ1-2; possibly TRBD1 for D (5 bases). The CDR3 region is CASSGGYGYTF. The CDR3 DNA reads TGTGCCAGCAGCGGGGGGTATGGCTACACCTTC.